The 14 T cell receptor beta chains in this list originate from one sample, sequenced in a study of cytomegalovirus exposure and HLA in healthy donors. Primers: 60 Vbeta forward and 13 Jbeta reverse. Sequencing used immunoSEQ multiplex PCR; TCRdb keeps in-frame clones, though not all of them. The repertoire has roughly 190,000 clones, 75% to 80% of them found once; the top ten carry roughly 14%. The sequencing sample was made of PBMCs. Receptor source: a woman aged 30 to 39 in good health and CMV-seropositive.

The rearrangement joins TRBV9 to TRBJ2-5; 12 bases are shared with TRBD2. Germline V lookup: CDR1 SGDLS, CDR2 YYNGEE. Losses at the gene ends were 0 bases for V and 2 bases for J; bases not matched to a gene: 2. The CDR3 is made up of 16 amino acids. Here the CDR3 reads CASSVGTSGGQETQYF. CDR3 sequence (DNA): TGTGCCAGCAGCGTAGGTACTAGCGGGGGGCAAGAGACCCAGTACTTC.

The chain uses TRBV6-1 and TRBJ1-1; D remains unclear. The V gene's germline CDR1 is MNHNS and CDR2 SASEGT. V lost 0 bases and J 5 bases, leaving 16 bases between the germline ends. The CDR3 sequence is 16 residues long. The CDR3 loop reads CASSEAGAGGPTEAFF. The CDR3 bases are TGTGCCAGCAGTGAAGCTGGAGCGGGTGGGCCGACTGAAGCTTTCTTT.

This chain joins TRBV19 and TRBJ2-2; D might be TRBD2 (5 bases). This CDR3 contains 15 residues. V lost 8 bases and J lost 0, with 13 bases in between. Germline V lookup: CDR1 LNHDA, CDR2 SQIVND (reference sequence). CDR3 nucleotides: TGTGCCAGTGAAGCGGTGTTCGCGAACACCGGGGAGCTGTTTTTT. It encodes CASEAVFANTGELFF.

J is TRBJ1-6 and V is TRBV18; D is unclear. CDR3 length equals 16 residues. Between the trimmed V and J ends, which lost 0 bases and 6 bases, there was a span of 12 bases. The germline V gene has CDR1 KGHSH and CDR2 LQKENI. The CDR3 bases are TGTGCCAGCTCACCACCATGGCGAGGGAGTAATTCACCCCTCCACTTT. Its protein product is CASSPPWRGSNSPLHF. The full variable domain, its missing parts supplied by reference TRBV18 and TRBJ1-6, is NAGVMQNPRHLVRRRGQEARLRCSPMKGHSHVYWYRQLPEEGLKFMVYLQKENIIDESGMPKERFSAEFPKEGPSILRIQQVVRGDSAAYFCASSPPWRGSNSPLHFGNGTRLTVT.

This chain links TRBV5-3 with TRBJ1-5, with TRBD1 identical over 8 bases. TRBV5-3 is treated as an ORF (open reading frame) with a function not yet certain. This CDR3 region has 14 residues. Trimming at V came to 4 bases and at J to 7 bases, leaving 7 bases not matched to a gene. The CDR3 DNA is TGTGCCAGAAGCATCGACAGGGGCGGCCAGCCCCAGCATTTT. The encoded protein is CARSIDRGGQPQHF.

In its sample, this clone was seen once. The J gene is TRBJ2-1, the V gene TRBV4-3, with 13 positions matching TRBD2. J was trimmed by 15 bases and V by 1 base; bases with no gene match: 12. The CDR3 extends over 16 amino acids. Germline values: CDR1 LGHNA, CDR2 YSLEER. CDR3 region: CASSQGAGTSGKPAFF. The CDR3 nucleotides read TGCGCCAGCAGCCAAGGGGCCGGGACTAGCGGGAAACCGGCGTTCTTC.

The rearrangement links TRBV2 to TRBJ2-2, with TRBD1 matching over 11 bases. V gave up 6 bases and J gave up 7 bases; unmatched junction bases: 4. The germline CDR1 and CDR2 sequences are SNHLY and FYNNEI. This CDR3 spans 14 amino acids. CDR3 sequence: CASRGQGAVGELFF. The CDR3 region has the DNA TGTGCCAGCAGAGGACAGGGGGCAGTCGGGGAGCTGTTTTTT.

The chain combines TRBV5-1 with TRBJ1-1; 8 bases align to TRBD1. This CDR3 comprises 16 residues. Germline values: CDR1 SGHRS, CDR2 YFSETQ. The ends lost 4 bases at V and 1 base at J; junction bases unmatched: 9. The CDR3: CASSQGTGVTNTEAFF. DNA of the CDR3: TGCGCCAGCAGCCAAGGGACAGGAGTTACGAACACTGAAGCTTTCTTT.

V usage is TRBV6-5 and J usage is TRBJ2-5; D is uncertain. The J call may be faulty, since TRBJ2-7 better matches the DNA end. CDR1 is MNHEY, CDR2 SVGAGI, per germline. The CDR3 totals 13 residues. CDR3 sequence (DNA): TGTGCCAGCAGTTATACAGTTTCCTACGAGCAGTACTTC. Translation gives CASSYTVSYEQYF.

The chain is built from TRBV5-6 and TRBJ2-2; TRBD2 aligns across 12 bases. This CDR3 has 17 residues. With 4 bases clipped from V and 4 bases from J, the junction kept 8 bases outside the gene matches. Germline lookup yields CDR1 SGHDT and CDR2 YYEEEE. CDR3 coding DNA: TGTGCCAGCAGCGACCGGCTAGCGGGGGGGCCCACCGGGGAGCTGTTTTTT. It encodes CASSDRLAGGPTGELFF.

The genes are TRBV5-1 and TRBJ2-7, with 7 bases identical to TRBD1. CDR3 length equals 14 residues. In germline, CDR1 is SGHRS, CDR2 YFSETQ. Losses at the gene ends were 4 bases for V and 5 bases for J; bases not matched to a gene: 9. This CDR3 reads CASSRRQGSDEQYF. For the CDR3, the DNA is TGCGCCAGCAGCCGGAGACAGGGATCCGACGAGCAGTACTTC.

The genes are TRBV5-1 and TRBJ2-2, with 8 bases aligning to TRBD1. Looked up from germline, CDR1 is SGHRS and CDR2 is YFSETQ. V lost 4 bases to trimming and J lost 1 base; unmatched junction nucleotides: 3. CDR3 length equals 15 residues. CDR3 region: CASSAGTGNTGELFF. DNA for the CDR3: TGCGCCAGCAGCGCCGGGACAGGGAACACCGGGGAGCTGTTTTTT.

V is TRBV11-3 and J is TRBJ2-5; unclear D gene. V lost 5 bases and J lost 8, with 12 bases in between. CDR3 length: 12 amino acids. Germline lookup yields CDR1 SGHNT and CDR2 YENEEA. The CDR3 protein is CASSPGRVTQYF. The CDR3 nucleotides read TGTGCCAGCAGCCCCGGTCGTGTTACCCAGTACTTC.

V and J are TRBV19 and TRBJ2-1, with D possibly being TRBD2 (5 bases). CDR1 and CDR2 (germline): LNHDA, SQIVND (reference sequence). The CDR3 contains 12 residues. The ends were cut back, 11 bases at V and 4 bases at J, with 12 bases in the middle. CDR3 nucleotide sequence: TGTGCCTGCCATTCGGGGTACAATGAGCAGTTCTTC. Its protein product is CACHSGYNEQFF.